One and the same sample provided the 15 T cell receptor beta chains below, sequenced in a study of blood T cell repertoires in COVID-19. Profiled with immunoSEQ multiplex PCR; TCRdb holds only in-frame clones, not every one. The sample has tens of thousands of clones, 80% to 90% seen once. Sequencing input: peripheral blood. Source of these receptors: a woman in her sixties with acute or convalescent COVID-19.

The J gene is TRBJ1-1, the V gene TRBV19, with D possibly matching TRBD1 (5 bases). The germline gives CDR1 LNHDA, CDR2 SQIVND (reference sequence). This CDR3 contains 13 residues. Deletions cut 9 bases from V and 1 base from J, with 12 bases between. CDR3 loop: CASGQSANTEAFF. The CDR3 region has the DNA TGTGCCAGCGGACAATCAGCGAACACTGAAGCTTTCTTT.

In nucleotides, the CDR3 is TGCGCCAGCAGCTCCCTATTCAGCCGTGAGGCTCACTATGGCTACACCTTC. It is translated as CASSSLFSREAHYGYTF. The gene calls are TRBV4-1 and TRBJ1-2; D gene uncertain. This CDR3 has 17 residues. Germline V CDR1 and CDR2: MGHRA, YSYEKL. The V gene lost 5 bases and the J gene lost 3 bases, with 22 bases spanning the gap.

The V call is TRBV2, the J call TRBJ2-2, with 8 bases identical to TRBD1. V dropped 5 bases and J dropped 3; count of bases not matched to a gene: 8. CDR3 length equals 16 residues. From germline, CDR1 is SNHLY and CDR2 FYNNEI. The CDR3 DNA sequence: TGTGCCAGCAGTCCCGGACAGGGTGGGCACACCGGGGAGCTGTTTTTT. It yields the protein CASSPGQGGHTGELFF.

The count of this clone is one. V and J are TRBV27 and TRBJ1-1; 7 bases fit TRBD1. Germline lookup yields CDR1 MNHEY and CDR2 SMNVEV (reference sequence). The CDR3 sequence is 17 residues long. V was pared by 0 bases and J by 3 bases, with 10 bases of the junction left unmatched. CDR3 amino acids: CASSLSIIGGQDTEAFF. In nucleotides, the CDR3 is TGTGCCAGCAGTTTATCGATTATAGGGGGCCAGGACACTGAAGCTTTCTTT.

The chain recombines TRBV7-9 with TRBJ2-7; 8 nucleotides agree with TRBD1. The CDR3 is made up of 14 amino acids. Trimming removed 5 bases from V and 6 bases from J; junction bases left unmatched: 9. Germline V gene data show CDR1 as SEHNR and CDR2 as FQNEAQ (reference sequence). CDR3 protein: CASSTATGVFEQYF. CDR3 in DNA: TGTGCCAGCAGCACCGCGACAGGGGTATTCGAGCAGTACTTC. The full variable domain, with the rest looked up from reference TRBV7-9 and TRBJ2-7, is DTGVSQNPRHKITKRGQNVTFRCDPISEHNRLYWYRQTLGQGPEFLTYFQNEAQLEKSRLLSDRFSAERPKGSFSTLEIQRTEQGDSAMYLCASSTATGVFEQYFGPGTRLTVT.

This clone was counted between two and nine times. The rearrangement uses TRBV18 and TRBJ1-1; D possibly corresponds to TRBD1 (5 bases). The V gene's germline CDR1 is KGHSH and CDR2 LQKENI. The CDR3 has 13 amino acids. Trimming shortened V by 4 bases and J by 1 base, and 7 bases separated the two germline ends. This CDR3 reads CASSQQANTEAFF. The DNA of the CDR3 is TGTGCCAGCTCACAACAGGCGAACACTGAAGCTTTCTTT.

A few counts support this clone. The chain uses TRBV6-2 or TRBV6-3 and TRBJ2-7; the D is unclear. This CDR3 contains 14 residues. The ends were cut back, 4 bases at V and 0 bases at J, with 10 bases in the middle. Germline V gene sequence: CDR1 MNHEY, CDR2 SVGEGT. The CDR3 protein is CASSWQINSYEQYF. CDR3 nucleotide sequence: TGTGCCAGCAGTTGGCAAATCAACTCCTACGAGCAGTACTTC.

The genes are TRBV2 and TRBJ2-1; 9 nucleotides match TRBD2. Germline loops: CDR1 SNHLY, CDR2 FYNNEI. V trimming: 1 base; J trimming: 4 bases; junction bases outside the gene matches: 11. The CDR3 is 18 amino acids. CDR3 sequence (DNA): TGTGCCAGCAGTGAAGACCCTTATAGCGGGGGCTTTTACAATGAGCAGTTCTTC. Amino acids: CASSEDPYSGGFYNEQFF.

CDR3 in amino acids: CASSFWTAPSGANVLTF. CDR3 nucleotide sequence: TGTGCCAGCAGCTTTTGGACAGCTCCCTCTGGGGCCAACGTCCTGACTTTC. J is TRBJ2-6 and V is TRBV13, with a weak D call TRBD1 (6 bases). V was shortened by 3 bases and J by 0 bases, with 12 bases between the two germline ends. CDR3 length: 17 amino acids. The germline CDR1 and CDR2 sequences are PRHDT and FYEKMQ (reference sequence).

The chain uses TRBV24-1 and TRBJ2-2, with no clear D. Deletions cut 7 bases from V and 0 bases from J, with 8 bases between. CDR1 is KGHDR, CDR2 SFDVKD, per germline. This CDR3 has 14 residues. This chain's CDR3 is CATRSGSNTGELFF. CDR3 nucleotides: TGTGCCACCAGGTCCGGGTCGAACACCGGGGAGCTGTTTTTT.

This clone was picked up one time. The CDR3 DNA reads as TGTGCCAGCAGCGACATGGCTTACAATGAGCAGTTCTTC. Translating it yields CASSDMAYNEQFF. This sequence joins TRBV2 and TRBJ2-1; the D is unclear. The V end was cut by 6 bases, the J end by 4 bases, with 10 bases between. The CDR3 covers 13 residues. In germline, CDR1 is SNHLY, CDR2 FYNNEI.

In its sample, this clone was seen once. CDR3 protein: CAISELQGNTQYF. The CDR3 DNA follows: TGTGCCATCAGCGAGCTACAGGGTAACACCCAGTACTTC. The genes are TRBV10-3 and TRBJ2-5; the D gene is possibly TRBD1 (6 bases). This CDR3 spans 13 amino acids. In germline, CDR1 is ENHRY, CDR2 SYGVKD. V lost 6 bases to trimming and J lost 8 bases, with 16 bases between them.

Here the CDR3 DNA reads TGTGCCAGCAGCCACGACCTCCAGGGAACTGAAGCTTTCTTT. Its protein product is CASSHDLQGTEAFF. The V gene is TRBV3-1 (or the pseudogene TRBV3-2), the J gene TRBJ1-1, with D perhaps TRBD1 (5 bases). This CDR3 is 14 amino acids long. The germline V gene encodes CDR1 LGHDT and CDR2 YNNKEL (reference sequence). V lost 3 bases to trimming and J lost 5 bases, with 13 bases between them.

V gene TRBV10-2 combines with J gene TRBJ1-2, with D possibly matching TRBD1 (6 bases). The germline gives CDR1 WSHSY, CDR2 SAAADI. The CDR3 is made up of 15 amino acids. The V and J ends lost 0 bases and 8 bases respectively, with 16 bases between them. The CDR3 nucleotides are TGCGCCAGCAGTGAGTCTTCAACCAGGGGCCAGGGCTACACCTTC. It specifies CASSESSTRGQGYTF.

This rearrangement joins TRBV29-1 to TRBJ2-5, with TRBD1 identical over 8 bases. CDR1 and CDR2 from the germline V gene are SQVTM and ANQGSEA. CDR3 length equals 12 residues. Germline trimming cut 4 bases from V and 5 bases from J; bases unmatched to any gene: 3. Written as DNA, the CDR3 is TGCAGCGTTGTTACAGGGGGGGAGACCCAGTACTTC. Protein sequence: CSVVTGGETQYF.